Included here is one T cell receptor (beta chain) sequence, with context. The data were obtained in a study of blood T cell repertoires in COVID-19. Study-level information: The United States, Italy and Spain supplied acute and convalescent COVID-19 samples.

Under the authors' procedure: Amplification from reference gene primers served as the basis for estimated nucleated cell counts. Data came from immunoSEQ multiplex PCR; TCRdb stores just in-frame clones and leaves some out. V, J and clone size were drawn from that table, and D and trimming were deduced from the DNA. Of tens of thousands of clones in the sample, roughly 82% are singletons; the top ten hold around 2.5%. Sequenced sample: peripheral blood. This sequence originates from a woman aged 55-70 years with acute or convalescent COVID-19.

CDR3 loop: CASSPLPGGGYGYTF. For the CDR3, the DNA is TGTGCCAGCTCACCACTGCCAGGGGGCGGGTATGGCTACACCTTC. The rearrangement joins TRBV18 to TRBJ1-2; 8 bases line up with TRBD1. Trimming removed 1 base from V and 5 bases from J; junction bases left unmatched: 6. Germline V gives CDR1 KGHSH, CDR2 LQKENI. The CDR3 is 15 amino acids. Full variable domain (rest looked up from reference TRBV18 and TRBJ1-2): NAGVMQNPRHLVRRRGQEARLRCSPMKGHSHVYWYRQLPEEGLKFMVYLQKENIIDESGMPKERFSAEFPKEGPSILRIQQVVRGDSAAYFCASSPLPGGGYGYTFGSGTRLTVV.